These 31 T cell receptor beta chains share one sample of origin, sequenced in a study of T cell responses to AZD1222 COVID-19 vaccine (dated by TCRdb to the early 2020s). The library was built by means of the immunoSEQ multiplex PCR assay. TCRdb stores this immuneACCESS table with in-frame sequences only. Part of the clones is absent; in the studies checked, under half of the shortfall reflects unresolved V genes, and no reason is known for the rest. This sample comprises roughly 140,000 clones, around 88% of them detected only once. Together, the top ten hold about 3.4% of the sample. The time point tag for this specimen amounts to: baseline before first vaccination. The sample's treatment or condition label, decoded: meningococcal conjugate vaccine given as trial control. The sequencing used peripheral blood, collected on day 0 of MenACWY control vaccination. The receptor set was obtained from an adult in good health.

The chain has TRBV19 and TRBJ2-5; 8 bases line up with TRBD1. CDR1 is LNHDA and CDR2 is SQIVND in the germline V gene (reference sequence). Trimming cost V 5 bases and J 6 bases; bases outside gene matches: 8. CDR3 length: 14 amino acids. The CDR3 DNA is TGTGCCAGTAGTGTCGGGCGACAGGGGCAGACCCAGTACTTC. It yields the protein CASSVGRQGQTQYF.

J is TRBJ2-4 and V is TRBV3-1 (or the pseudogene TRBV3-2); 11 bases align to TRBD2. CDR3 length: 21 amino acids. J was trimmed by 2 bases and V by 1 base; bases with no gene match: 16. Germline CDR1 LGHDT, CDR2 YNNKEL (reference sequence). The CDR3 bases are TGTGCCAGCAGCCAAGGCGTAATGGGACTAGCGGTTGTCGAGTCCAAAAACATTCAGTACTTC. It encodes CASSQGVMGLAVVESKNIQYF.

The rearrangement joins TRBV5-4 to TRBJ1-1, with D unresolved. The V gene's germline CDR1 is SGHNT and CDR2 YYREEE (reference sequence). With 0 bases removed from V and 1 base from J, the gap between germline ends came to 10 bases. The CDR3 contains 15 residues. The CDR3 DNA reads as TGTGCCAGCAGCTTGGCGCAAAACAGGAACACTGAAGCTTTCTTT. It codes for CASSLAQNRNTEAFF.

V gene TRBV6-2 or TRBV6-3 combines with J gene TRBJ2-1, with 10 bases fitting TRBD1. The J segment lost 7 bases and the V segment lost 1 base, leaving 13 bases of the junction unmatched. Germline V lookup: CDR1 MNHEY, CDR2 SVGEGT. This CDR3 spans 18 amino acids. For the CDR3, the DNA is TGTGCCAGCAGTTACTGGGGGCCGGGACAGGGGATGGTTAATGAGCAGTTCTTC. It codes for CASSYWGPGQGMVNEQFF.

The gene calls are TRBV11-3 and TRBJ1-1; D not certain. Trimming took off 4 bases at V and 4 bases at J, with 13 bases between the two ends. The CDR3 is 14 amino acids. Germline loops: CDR1 SGHNT, CDR2 YENEEA. CDR3 coding DNA: TGTGCCAGCAGCTCCGGACTCGGTCGCACTGAAGCTTTCTTT. This codes for CASSSGLGRTEAFF.

The rearrangement links TRBV3-1 (or the pseudogene TRBV3-2) to TRBJ1-2; weak D call: TRBD1 (5 bases). The V end lost 6 bases, the J end lost 5 bases, and 19 bases lay between the germline ends. Germline assignment: CDR1 LGHDT and CDR2 YNNKEL (reference sequence). The CDR3 is 15 amino acids. CDR3 region: CASSPLEGPIYGYTF. The CDR3 region has the DNA TGTGCCAGCAGTCCCCTAGAGGGGCCGATATATGGCTACACCTTC.

The CDR3 loop is CASSQDWTAYEQYF. The CDR3 nucleotides read TGTGCCAGCAGCCAAGATTGGACAGCCTACGAGCAGTACTTC. The chain links TRBV3-1 (or the pseudogene TRBV3-2) to TRBJ2-7; maybe TRBD1 (6 bases). Trimming took off 0 bases at V and 2 bases at J, with 8 bases between the two ends. The germline V gene encodes CDR1 LGHDT and CDR2 YNNKEL (reference sequence). This CDR3 is built from 14 residues.

The CDR3 DNA reads TGTGCCAGCTCCCCAGGGCCGGGGGTCCTGACTGAAGCTTTCTTT. It specifies CASSPGPGVLTEAFF. The chain links TRBV18 to TRBJ1-1; D perhaps matches TRBD1 (5 bases). V lost 6 bases to trimming and J lost 5 bases, with 19 bases between them. CDR1 KGHSH and CDR2 LQKENI come from the germline V gene. The CDR3 is 15 amino acids.

The chain carries TRBV25-1 and TRBJ2-1; 13 nucleotides line up with TRBD2. J gave up 4 bases and V 6 bases, and 3 bases lay outside the gene matches. The CDR3 contains 15 residues. CDR1 is MGHDK and CDR2 is SYGVNS in the germline V gene. The CDR3 DNA follows: TGTGCCAGCAGCGGGACTAGCGGGATTTACAATGAGCAGTTCTTC. It translates to CASSGTSGIYNEQFF.

This sequence joins TRBV20-1 and TRBJ1-1; TRBD1 might be the D (5 bases). The germline V gene has CDR1 DFQATT and CDR2 SNEGSKA (reference sequence). This CDR3 is built from 11 residues. The V gene lost 5 bases and the J gene lost 7 bases, with 11 bases spanning the gap. CDR3 amino acids: CSAPQGIEAFF. In DNA, the CDR3 is TGCAGTGCTCCGCAGGGAATTGAAGCTTTCTTT.

V and J are TRBV18 and TRBJ2-3; tentatively, D is TRBD1 (5 bases). The CDR3 runs to 15 residues. Germline-derived CDR1 and CDR2 are KGHSH and LQKENI. V was clipped by 5 bases and J by 4 bases, with 16 bases between them. Here the CDR3 reads CASSLQGAKSDTQYF. The CDR3 DNA reads as TGTGCCAGCTCATTACAAGGGGCGAAGTCAGATACGCAGTATTTT.

This sequence joins TRBV15 and TRBJ2-7; 7 bases match TRBD2. CDR1 is LNHNV and CDR2 is YYDKDF in the germline V gene (reference sequence). This CDR3 contains 14 residues. With 4 bases clipped from V and 4 bases from J, the junction kept 7 bases outside the gene matches. The CDR3 here is CATSTEGGKYEQYF. CDR3 DNA: TGTGCCACCAGCACCGAGGGAGGGAAGTACGAGCAGTACTTC.

This chain joins TRBV24-1 and TRBJ1-2; TRBD1 is a possible D gene (6 bases). This CDR3 has 14 residues. The germline gives CDR1 KGHDR, CDR2 SFDVKD. Trimming removed 3 bases from V and 6 bases from J, with 13 bases in between. The CDR3 sequence is CATSDIAQGNGYTF. The CDR3 DNA reads TGTGCCACCAGTGATATCGCTCAGGGGAATGGCTACACCTTC.

The rearrangement links TRBV5-1 to TRBJ1-4; no clear D. The germline V and J ends were trimmed by 0 bases and 0 bases, with 9 bases remaining between them. This CDR3 region has 16 residues. Per the germline V gene, CDR1 is SGHRS and CDR2 is YFSETQ. CDR3 sequence (DNA): TGCGCCAGCAGCTTGGGGGGAGTTGCAACTAATGAAAAACTGTTTTTT. Its protein product is CASSLGGVATNEKLFF. Drawing the rest from reference TRBV5-1 and TRBJ1-4, the complete variable domain is KAGVTQTPRYLIKTRGQQVTLSCSPISGHRSVSWYQQTPGQGLQFLFEYFSETQRNKGNFPGRFSGRQFSNSRSEMNVSTLELGDSALYLCASSLGGVATNEKLFFGSGTQLSVL.

The V gene is TRBV5-4, the J gene TRBJ2-7; TRBD1 agrees at 10 bases. The germline gives CDR1 SGHNT, CDR2 YYREEE (reference sequence). The trim removed 1 base at V and 4 bases at J, leaving 5 bases unmatched. The CDR3 length is 15 residues. Here the CDR3 DNA reads TGTGCCAGCAGCTTGTCGACAGGGGGCGGGTACGAGCAGTACTTC. Translated: CASSLSTGGGYEQYF.

V and J are TRBV6-2 or TRBV6-3 and TRBJ1-5; no reliable D call. The CDR3 length is 14 residues. Trimming cost V 1 base and J 4 bases, with 8 bases left between them. Germline-derived CDR1 and CDR2 are MNHEY and SVGEGT. CDR3: CASSYWGGNQPQHF. CDR3 nucleotide sequence: TGTGCCAGCAGTTACTGGGGAGGAAATCAGCCCCAGCATTTT.

In nucleotides, the CDR3 is TGTGCCAGCAGCTTGGGAGGGGCCCGCCGGTACGAGCAGTACTTC. This codes for CASSLGGARRYEQYF. The chain combines TRBV7-2 with TRBJ2-7; 7 nucleotides agree with TRBD2. With 3 bases clipped from V and 4 bases from J, the junction kept 9 bases outside the gene matches. Germline V gives CDR1 SGHTA, CDR2 FQGNSA. There are 15 residues in the CDR3.

The table lists this clone with a few counts. The CDR3 DNA reads as TGCGCCAGCAGCTTCGAAGGAGATCAGCCCCAGCATTTT. Residues: CASSFEGDQPQHF. V gene TRBV5-1 combines with J gene TRBJ1-5; D gene unclear. Between the trimmed V and J ends, which lost 2 bases and 5 bases, there was a span of 8 bases. The CDR3 is 13 residues long. Germline V gives CDR1 SGHRS, CDR2 YFSETQ.

The chain employs TRBV28 and TRBJ1-5; no clear D. Germline CDR1 MDHEN, CDR2 SYDVKM. The CDR3 runs 13 residues. V dropped 4 bases and J dropped 5 bases, with 9 bases sitting between them. This chain's CDR3 is CASSYPTDQPQHF. DNA for the CDR3: TGTGCCAGCAGTTACCCCACAGATCAGCCCCAGCATTTT.

In its sample, this clone was seen once. The V gene is TRBV11-2, the J gene TRBJ1-3; TRBD1 might be the D (5 bases). Trimming stripped 3 bases from V and 2 bases from J, with 17 bases between. The CDR3 loop spans 17 amino acids. From germline, CDR1 is SGHAT and CDR2 FQNNGV. CDR3 residues: CASSFNSQGGTGNTIYF. The CDR3 DNA follows: TGTGCCAGCAGCTTCAATTCGCAGGGAGGTACTGGAAACACCATATATTTT.

The J gene is TRBJ2-3, the V gene TRBV9; 11 bases map to TRBD2. Germline assignment: CDR1 SGDLS and CDR2 YYNGEE. The CDR3 is 15 amino acids. Unmatched junction bases numbered 4, after V lost 3 bases and J lost 4 bases. Here the CDR3 DNA reads TGTGCCAGCAGCGCGGGACTAGCGGTCCCAGATACGCAGTATTTT. Amino acids: CASSAGLAVPDTQYF.

The CDR3 region has the DNA TGCGCCAGCAGCCAAGATCCCCACCAAGAGACCCAGTACTTC. It is translated as CASSQDPHQETQYF. This chain connects TRBV4-1 to TRBJ2-5; unclear D gene. The V end lost 0 bases, the J end lost 0 bases, and 5 bases lay between the germline ends. CDR1 and CDR2 from the germline V gene are MGHRA and YSYEKL. This CDR3 comprises 14 residues.

Only one count was recorded for this clone. The gene calls are TRBV9 and TRBJ1-3; no definite D call. Per the germline V gene, CDR1 is SGDLS and CDR2 is YYNGEE. V was trimmed by 3 bases and J by 2 bases, leaving 9 bases between them. The CDR3 loop spans 14 amino acids. The CDR3 is CASSGGRTGNTIYF. CDR3 DNA: TGTGCCAGCAGCGGAGGACGAACTGGAAACACCATATATTTT.

V gene TRBV19 combines with J gene TRBJ2-3, with no clear D. The ends were cut back, 5 bases at V and 0 bases at J, with 12 bases in the middle. The CDR3 is 15 residues long. Germline CDR1 and CDR2: LNHDA and SQIVND (reference sequence). DNA for the CDR3: TGTGCCAGTAGTCCCCGGTGGCTTAGCACAGATACGCAGTATTTT. This codes for CASSPRWLSTDTQYF.

This clone was recorded once. This chain connects TRBV3-1 (or the pseudogene TRBV3-2) to TRBJ2-5; TRBD1 matches 10 bases. Trimming cost V 5 bases and J 3 bases; bases outside gene matches: 3. This CDR3 comprises 14 residues. Germline values: CDR1 LGHDT, CDR2 YNNKEL (reference sequence). The DNA for the CDR3 is TGTGCCAGCAGCGGGGGACAGGGGAAAGAGACCCAGTACTTC. Translation: CASSGGQGKETQYF.

The J gene is TRBJ2-1, the V gene TRBV7-9; possibly TRBD1 or TRBD2 for D (5 bases each). CDR1 and CDR2 from the germline V gene are SEHNR and FQNEAQ (reference sequence). The CDR3 is 11 residues long. Trimming left V 8 bases short and J 7 bases short, with 9 bases between. The CDR3 DNA reads TGTGCCAGCCCGTGGGGGAATGAGCAGTTCTTC. The encoded protein is CASPWGNEQFF.

The gene calls are TRBV29-1 and TRBJ2-1; D may be TRBD1 (7 bases). The CDR3 loop spans 15 amino acids. The germline V gene has CDR1 SQVTM and CDR2 ANQGSEA. Trimming cost V 6 bases and J 0 bases, with 15 bases left between them. As DNA, the CDR3 is TGCAGCGTCCCGGGACAGACTAGCTCCTACAATGAGCAGTTCTTC. Translation gives CSVPGQTSSYNEQFF.

The chain uses TRBV6-2 or TRBV6-3 and TRBJ2-3; possibly TRBD1 for D (6 bases). The CDR3 spans 16 residues. V gave up 0 bases and J gave up 2 bases, with 12 bases separating them. CDR1 is MNHEY and CDR2 is SVGEGT in the germline V gene. The CDR3 DNA reads as TGTGCCAGCAGTTACTCAACACAGGGTACCACAGATACGCAGTATTTT. Encoded protein: CASSYSTQGTTDTQYF.

The chain joins TRBV30 to TRBJ1-6; no clear D. Per germline, CDR1 GTSNPN and CDR2 SVGIG (reference sequence). The V gene lost 0 bases and the J gene lost 6 bases, with 12 bases spanning the gap. There are 15 residues in the CDR3. The CDR3 DNA follows: TGTGCCTGGAGTGTAGAGACGGAACGTAATTCACCCCTCCACTTT. As protein: CAWSVETERNSPLHF.

This clone showed up just once. The V and J genes are TRBV4-2 and TRBJ2-6, with 7 bases lining up with TRBD1. The germline V gene encodes CDR1 LGHNA and CDR2 YNFKEQ. The CDR3 sequence is 21 residues long. Trimming cost V 2 bases and J 0 bases; bases outside gene matches: 16. CDR3 residues: CASSQPELGQAPISGANVLTF. The DNA of the CDR3 is TGTGCCAGCAGCCAACCGGAACTAGGACAGGCGCCCATCTCTGGGGCCAACGTCCTGACTTTC.

This chain joins TRBV28 and TRBJ2-7, with 8 bases lining up with TRBD1. The CDR3 spans 12 residues. V gave up 8 bases and J gave up 3 bases; unmatched junction bases: 3. Germline V CDR1 and CDR2: MDHEN, SYDVKM. The CDR3 DNA sequence: TGTGCCAGCGACACAGGGGGCTACGAGCAGTACTTC. Encoded protein: CASDTGGYEQYF.